These 21 T cell receptor beta chains share one sample of origin, sequenced in a study of control samples from healthy donors and cancer patients. TCRdb's copy holds only in-frame clones and misses some; the assay was immunoSEQ multiplex PCR. The sample includes approximately 170,000 clones, around 91% of them seen just once. The sample taken for sequencing was blood. Receptors originate from a woman between 45 and 65 years old in good health.

CDR3 amino acids: CASSAPGQGIQETQYF. CDR3 sequence (DNA): TGTGCCAGCAGTGCCCCGGGACAGGGGATTCAAGAGACCCAGTACTTC. V and J are TRBV28 and TRBJ2-5; 10 bases fit TRBD1. V was pared by 5 bases and J by 2 bases, with 8 bases of the junction left unmatched. The CDR3 runs 16 residues. Germline V gene lookup returns CDR1 MDHEN and CDR2 SYDVKM.

The sample holds one count of this clone. V gene TRBV10-3 combines with J gene TRBJ2-3, with TRBD1 identical over 7 bases. The CDR3 consists of 18 residues. Trimming took 3 bases from V and 5 from J; bases not matched to a gene: 17. Germline lookup yields CDR1 ENHRY and CDR2 SYGVKD. The CDR3 sequence is CAISDLPTDRQIGDTQYF. The CDR3 nucleotides are TGTGCCATCAGTGACCTACCTACGGACAGGCAAATAGGAGATACGCAGTATTTT.

This chain uses TRBV9 with TRBJ2-3; the D is unclear. This CDR3 is 16 amino acids long. The V and J ends lost 0 bases and 0 bases respectively, with 11 bases between them. CDR1 and CDR2 from the germline V gene are SGDLS and YYNGEE. The DNA for the CDR3 is TGTGCCAGCAGCGTAGTTGCTCTAGGGAGCACAGATACGCAGTATTTT. It encodes CASSVVALGSTDTQYF.

This chain connects TRBV5-1 to TRBJ2-2, with 10 bases identical to TRBD2. The CDR3 consists of 15 residues. With V trimmed by 0 bases and J by 7 bases, 3 bases remained unmatched. The germline V gene encodes CDR1 SGHRS and CDR2 YFSETQ. The CDR3 reads CASSLAGTSVGELFF. DNA for the CDR3: TGCGCCAGCAGCTTGGCCGGGACTAGCGTCGGGGAGCTGTTTTTT.

The V gene is TRBV7-2, the J gene TRBJ2-5, with TRBD2 identical over 9 bases. Unmatched junction bases numbered 9, after V lost 0 bases and J lost 4 bases. Germline CDR1 is SGHTA and CDR2 is FQGNSA. The CDR3 has 17 residues. CDR3 in amino acids: CASSLASVAGAGETQYF. In nucleotides, the CDR3 is TGTGCCAGCAGCTTAGCGTCGGTAGCGGGGGCGGGAGAGACCCAGTACTTC.

This rearrangement joins TRBV15 to TRBJ2-7; 10 bases agree with TRBD1. Trimming at V came to 5 bases and at J to 3 bases, leaving 4 bases not matched to a gene. CDR3 length: 14 residues. Germline V gives CDR1 LNHNV, CDR2 YYDKDF (reference sequence). In nucleotides, the CDR3 is TGTGCCACCAGCGTTGGACAGGGGGTCTACGAGCAGTACTTC. Its protein product is CATSVGQGVYEQYF.

CDR3 sequence: CASSLESGHGYTF. The CDR3 DNA follows: TGTGCCAGCAGCTTGGAGTCAGGGCACGGCTACACCTTC. This chain connects TRBV5-4 to TRBJ1-2; D is possibly TRBD1 (5 bases). The CDR3 loop spans 13 amino acids. Between the trimmed V and J ends, which lost 0 bases and 8 bases, there was a span of 11 bases. Germline V gene lookup returns CDR1 SGHNT and CDR2 YYREEE (reference sequence).

This clone was counted a single time. V is TRBV6-5 and J is TRBJ1-2, with D tentatively TRBD1 (5 bases). Trimming took off 6 bases at V and 6 bases at J, with 14 bases between the two ends. CDR1 is MNHEY and CDR2 is SVGAGI in the germline V gene. This CDR3 has 13 residues. The CDR3 DNA is TGTGCCAGCAGGGAGGGACTCCACCATGGCTACACCTTC. Its translation is CASREGLHHGYTF.

This rearrangement joins TRBV7-7 to TRBJ1-5, with D possibly TRBD1 on 6 matching bases. Trimming left V 1 base short and J 7 bases short, with 26 bases between. From germline, CDR1 is SSHAT and CDR2 FNYEAQ (reference sequence). The CDR3 runs 19 residues. As DNA, the CDR3 is TGTGCCAGCAGCTTAGGGGCAGGCAGGGGAAGAAACGGACGGCAGCCCCAGCATTTT. This gives the protein CASSLGAGRGRNGRQPQHF.

The rearrangement links TRBV3-1 (or the pseudogene TRBV3-2) to TRBJ2-5; 12 bases match TRBD2. Germline V gene sequence: CDR1 LGHDT, CDR2 YNNKEL (reference sequence). Trimming cost V 4 bases and J 5 bases; bases outside gene matches: 11. This CDR3 spans 17 amino acids. The CDR3 DNA is TGTGCCAGCAGCCTTGGGCCTAGCGGGGGGGCGAGGGAGACCCAGTACTTC. This sequence encodes CASSLGPSGGARETQYF.

The chain joins TRBV5-1 to TRBJ1-2; a possible D gene is TRBD1 (5 bases). From germline, CDR1 is SGHRS and CDR2 YFSETQ. The CDR3 covers 15 residues. V was trimmed by 0 bases and J by 6 bases, leaving 15 bases between them. This chain's CDR3 is CASSLVGGAADGYTF. In nucleotides, the CDR3 is TGCGCCAGCAGCTTGGTTGGAGGGGCGGCCGATGGCTACACCTTC.

This clone showed up just a few times. The chain combines TRBV27 with TRBJ1-5; unclear D gene. V lost 5 bases and J 2 bases, leaving 7 bases between the germline ends. CDR3 length: 13 amino acids. Per the germline V gene, CDR1 is MNHEY and CDR2 is SMNVEV (reference sequence). CDR3 amino acids: CASSGVRNQPQHF. CDR3 sequence (DNA): TGTGCCAGCAGTGGAGTCCGCAATCAGCCCCAGCATTTT.

This chain uses TRBV10-3 with TRBJ1-3; maybe TRBD1 (6 bases). Germline V gene sequence: CDR1 ENHRY, CDR2 SYGVKD. Between the trimmed V and J ends, which lost 8 bases and 9 bases, there was a span of 17 bases. The CDR3 contains 13 residues. The CDR3: CAIAIGGYSTIYF. In DNA, the CDR3 is TGTGCCATCGCCATAGGGGGGTATAGCACCATATATTTT.

V usage is TRBV4-2 and J usage is TRBJ2-1, with 8 positions matching TRBD2. CDR1 and CDR2 (germline): LGHNA, YNFKEQ. The CDR3 runs 17 residues. Trimming at V came to 0 bases and at J to 3 bases, leaving 7 bases not matched to a gene. The CDR3 sequence is CASSQEGSAGVYNEQFF. The CDR3, as DNA: TGTGCCAGCAGCCAAGAAGGGTCAGCGGGGGTCTACAATGAGCAGTTCTTC.

This rearrangement joins TRBV2 to TRBJ1-4; D ambiguous. Germline V gene lookup returns CDR1 SNHLY and CDR2 FYNNEI. This CDR3 region has 14 residues. V was cut by 11 bases and J by 3 bases, with 16 bases left in between. The CDR3 spells CASTEQGPNEKLFF. The CDR3 DNA sequence: TGTGCCTCAACCGAACAAGGACCTAATGAAAAACTGTTTTTT.

V is TRBV5-4 and J is TRBJ1-2, with TRBD1 matching over 9 bases. CDR1 and CDR2 from the germline V gene are SGHNT and YYREEE (reference sequence). With V trimmed by 1 base and J by 5 bases, 3 bases remained unmatched. The CDR3 is 14 residues long. The CDR3 loop reads CASSLPDRGYGYTF. CDR3 DNA: TGTGCCAGCAGCTTGCCTGACAGGGGGTATGGCTACACCTTC.

The chain carries TRBV18 and TRBJ1-3, with D possibly being TRBD1 (6 bases). CDR1 KGHSH and CDR2 LQKENI come from the germline V gene. This CDR3 comprises 16 residues. V gave up 1 base and J gave up 1 base, with 11 bases separating them. The CDR3 loop is CASSPRRDMSGNTIYF. CDR3 bases: TGTGCCAGCTCACCACGACGGGACATGTCTGGAAACACCATATATTTT.

The chain recombines TRBV7-2 with TRBJ2-1; the D gene is possibly TRBD1 (5 bases). The CDR3 is made up of 15 amino acids. Trimming took 1 base from V and 4 from J, leaving 11 bases between them. The germline V gene encodes CDR1 SGHTA and CDR2 FQGNSA. The CDR3 sequence: CASSLGGTGYNEQFF. DNA for the CDR3: TGTGCCAGCAGCTTAGGGGGAACAGGTTACAATGAGCAGTTCTTC.

The chain is built from TRBV19 and TRBJ2-2; D tentatively reads TRBD1 or TRBD2 (7 bases each). V lost 6 bases and J lost 4, with 18 bases in between. CDR1 is LNHDA and CDR2 is SQIVND in the germline V gene (reference sequence). The CDR3 spans 16 residues. The CDR3 loop is CASSRPGGVGTGELFF. CDR3 in DNA: TGTGCCAGTAGCCGCCCAGGGGGGGTGGGCACCGGGGAGCTGTTTTTT.

The chain is built from TRBV7-3 and TRBJ1-5; possibly TRBD1 for D (6 bases). V was pared by 5 bases and J by 6 bases, with 11 bases between. This CDR3 has 13 residues. The germline CDR1 and CDR2 sequences are SGHTA and FQGTGA. The CDR3 nucleotides are TGTGCCAGCAGCGGACAGTTGGGTCAGCCCCAGCATTTT. Its protein product is CASSGQLGQPQHF. Combining the CDR3 with reference TRBV7-3 and TRBJ1-5 gives the whole variable domain GAGVSQTPSNKVTEKGKYVELRCDPISGHTALYWYRQSLGQGPEFLIYFQGTGAADDSGLPNDRFFAVRPEGSVSTLKIQRTERGDSAVYLCASSGQLGQPQHFGDGTRLSIL.

The rearrangement joins TRBV3-1 (or the pseudogene TRBV3-2) to TRBJ1-3; D unresolved. CDR1 LGHDT and CDR2 YNNKEL come from the germline V gene (reference sequence). The CDR3 totals 16 residues. V lost 4 bases and J lost 0, with 13 bases in between. The CDR3: CASSPTDGVSGNTIYF. CDR3 sequence (DNA): TGTGCCAGCAGCCCAACGGACGGAGTCTCTGGAAACACCATATATTTT.